This is a list of T cell receptor beta chains from one sample in a study of blood T cell repertoires in COVID-19. Sequenced by immunoSEQ multiplex PCR; TCRdb stores in-frame clones only, minus some. Among about 83,000 clones, 88% were seen once, and the ten largest hold 40% to 55%. Source material: peripheral blood. These receptors all come from a human donor in a cohort sampled during active COVID-19. Both conserved end residues are part of each CDR3. D genes are given only for firm matches. The listing skips clone size in some rows; elsewhere it reads once, few, many or a size class.

.,TRBV5-1,.,TRBJ2-3,CASSPLPGGQGTDTQYF,TGCGCCAGCAGCCCCCTCCCGGGGGGACAGGGCACAGATACGCAGTATTTT
once,TRBV9,TRBD2,TRBJ2-3,CASSLSGRVGTDTQYF,TGTGCCAGCAGCTTAAGCGGGAGGGTCGGCACAGATACGCAGTATTTT
.,TRBV18,TRBD1,TRBJ2-6,CASSPGQGNSGANVLTF,TGTGCCAGCTCACCGGGACAGGGAAACTCTGGGGCCAACGTCCTGACTTTC
few,TRBV28,TRBD1,TRBJ1-3,CASSKIGTVYSGNTIYF,TGTGCCAGCAGTAAAATCGGGACAGTATACTCTGGAAACACCATATATTTT
.,TRBV7-3,TRBD1,TRBJ1-2,CASSERTGLIDGYTF,TGTGCCAGCAGCGAACGGACAGGGTTAATCGATGGCTACACCTTC
.,TRBV7-2,TRBD2,TRBJ2-7,CASSTSSGGYPYEQYF,TGTGCCAGCAGCACCTCTAGCGGGGGGTACCCCTACGAGCAGTACTTC
.,TRBV6-4,TRBD1,TRBJ2-3,CASSPDRGGTDTQYF,TGTGCCAGCAGTCCGGACAGGGGTGGTACAGATACGCAGTATTTT
.,TRBV28,TRBD2,TRBJ2-1,CASSLTGTRSYNEQFF,TGTGCCAGCAGCCTAACCGGGACTAGGTCCTACAATGAGCAGTTCTTC
few,TRBV7-2,.,TRBJ2-7,CASSLKSYEQYF,TGTGCCAGCAGCTTAAAGAGCTACGAGCAGTACTTC
.,TRBV5-1,.,TRBJ2-6,CASSLQGIGANVLTF,TGCGCCAGCAGCTTACAGGGCATTGGGGCCAACGTCCTGACTTTC
once,TRBV20-1,TRBD2,TRBJ2-7,CSASGLAGVSYEQYF,TGCAGTGCTAGTGGACTAGCGGGAGTATCCTACGAGCAGTACTTC
.,TRBV11-3,TRBD2,TRBJ2-1,CASSFASGSVDNEQFF,TGTGCCAGCAGCTTCGCTAGCGGGAGTGTCGACAATGAGCAGTTCTTC
.,TRBV7-3,.,TRBJ2-7,CASSLDEGQISYEQYF,TGTGCCAGCAGCTTAGACGAAGGACAGATATCATACGAGCAGTACTTC
.,TRBV4-3,TRBD2,TRBJ2-3,CASSPDGGTTDTQYF,TGCGCCAGCAGCCCGGACGGGGGGACCACAGATACGCAGTATTTT
.,TRBV2,.,TRBJ2-2,CASEYIRSGELFF,TGTGCCAGCGAATACATCCGCTCCGGGGAGCTGTTTTTT
.,TRBV5-1,TRBD1,TRBJ2-1,CASSPTGGSYNEQFF,TGCGCCAGCAGCCCGACAGGGGGCTCCTACAATGAGCAGTTCTTC
.,TRBV18,.,TRBJ1-1,CASSPASHSDLTEAFF,TGTGCCAGCTCACCCGCTAGTCATAGCGATCTCACTGAAGCTTTCTTT
.,TRBV11-3,.,TRBJ2-7,CASSFDREDEQYF,TGTGCCAGCAGCTTCGACAGGGAGGACGAGCAGTACTTC
.,TRBV7-2,TRBD1,TRBJ2-3,CASSTRQGLDTQYF,TGTGCCAGCAGCACCCGACAGGGATTGGATACGCAGTATTTT
.,TRBV7-6,.,TRBJ1-5,CASSSKWNQPQHF,TGTGCCAGCAGCTCTAAATGGAATCAGCCCCAGCATTTT
.,TRBV19,TRBD2,TRBJ2-1,CASSTGLAGGPRNEQFF,TGTGCCAGTAGTACCGGACTAGCGGGAGGGCCTAGAAATGAGCAGTTCTTC
.,TRBV18,.,TRBJ1-1,CASSPRMGGEAFF,TGTGCCAGCTCACCCCGAATGGGAGGGGAAGCTTTCTTT
.,TRBV2,TRBD2,TRBJ2-1,CASRELAGAYNEQFF,TGTGCCAGCAGAGAACTAGCGGGAGCCTACAATGAGCAGTTCTTC
once,TRBV7-3,TRBD1,TRBJ1-1,CASSVTGVETEAFF,TGTGCCAGCAGCGTCACAGGGGTTGAAACTGAAGCTTTCTTT
.,TRBV19,TRBD2,TRBJ2-7,CASSTAGTSGRYEQYF,TGTGCCAGTAGTACAGCCGGGACTAGCGGGAGATACGAGCAGTACTTC
.,TRBV28,.,TRBJ2-7,CASSLASTGHEQYF,TGTGCCAGCAGTTTGGCTAGCACTGGCCACGAGCAGTACTTC
.,TRBV9,TRBD1,TRBJ1-1,CASSDDRGDYTEAFF,TGTGCCAGCAGCGACGACAGGGGCGATTACACTGAAGCTTTCTTT
.,TRBV14,.,TRBJ2-7,CASSPYADRGYEQYF,TGTGCCAGCAGCCCCTATGCGGACCGCGGGTACGAGCAGTACTTC
few,TRBV10-1,TRBD2,TRBJ2-3,CASNKGGGAKDTQYF,TGCGCCAGCAATAAGGGCGGGGGGGCGAAAGATACGCAGTATTTT
few,TRBV11-2,TRBD1,TRBJ1-2,CASSLGTGGDGYTF,TGTGCCAGCAGCTTAGGTACAGGGGGCGACGGCTACACCTTC
.,TRBV5-4,TRBD2,TRBJ2-2,CASSPRTSGSDTGELFF,TGTGCCAGCAGCCCCCGGACTAGCGGGAGTGATACCGGGGAGCTGTTTTTT
.,TRBV29-1,TRBD2,TRBJ2-5,CSVELAGETQYF,TGCAGCGTTGAATTAGCGGGGGAGACCCAGTACTTC
.,TRBV5-4,TRBD1,TRBJ2-5,CASSRRDRGYQETQYF,TGTGCCAGCAGCCGCCGGGACAGGGGGTACCAAGAGACCCAGTACTTC
.,TRBV7-9,.,TRBJ1-2,CASTTPQGLGYTF,TGTGCCAGCACGACCCCCCAGGGGCTTGGCTACACCTTC
.,TRBV28,.,TRBJ2-7,CASTPGDKSYEQYF,TGTGCCAGCACCCCAGGGGACAAATCCTACGAGCAGTACTTC
.,TRBV5-4,TRBD1,TRBJ1-4,CASSQGSTGEEKLFF,TGTGCCAGCAGTCAAGGGTCGACAGGGGAGGAAAAACTGTTTTTT
.,TRBV7-9,.,TRBJ2-5,CASSQVGGSETQYF,TGTGCCAGCAGTCAAGTGGGGGGATCTGAGACCCAGTACTTC
.,TRBV7-9,TRBD1,TRBJ2-3,CASRRQGARTDTQYF,TGTGCCAGCAGACGACAGGGGGCTCGCACAGATACGCAGTATTTT
.,TRBV25-1,TRBD2,TRBJ2-3,CASSGGGASDTQYF,TGTGCCAGCAGTGGCGGGGGGGCTTCAGATACGCAGTATTTT
.,TRBV3-1/TRBV3-2,TRBD1,TRBJ1-1,CASSNRDRGTEAFF,TGTGCCAGCAGCAACCGGGACAGGGGGACTGAAGCTTTCTTT
.,TRBV18,.,TRBJ2-1,CASSPLHGDNEQFF,TGTGCCAGCTCACCCCTTCACGGGGACAATGAGCAGTTCTTC
.,TRBV3-1/TRBV3-2,.,TRBJ1-2,CASSQAAGYYGYTF,TGTGCCAGCAGCCAAGCCGCAGGGTACTATGGCTACACCTTC
.,TRBV11-2,.,TRBJ1-1,CASSLYRYTEAFF,TGTGCCAGCAGCTTATACAGGTACACTGAAGCTTTCTTT
.,TRBV12-3/TRBV12-4,.,TRBJ1-2,CASTDTGGYTF,TGTGCCAGCACTGACACCGGTGGCTACACCTTC
.,TRBV7-2,.,TRBJ1-4,CASSIGMAEEEKLFF,TGTGCCAGCAGCATCGGGATGGCGGAGGAGGAAAAACTGTTTTTT
.,TRBV7-3,.,TRBJ2-2,CASSLGRANTGELFF,TGTGCCAGCAGCTTAGGGAGAGCGAACACCGGGGAGCTGTTTTTT
.,TRBV9,.,TRBJ1-4,CASSALPGATEKLFF,TGTGCCAGCAGCGCCCTCCCAGGGGCCACTGAAAAACTGTTTTTT
.,TRBV28,.,TRBJ1-5,CASSPPKGGNQPQHF,TGTGCCAGCAGTCCCCCGAAGGGGGGCAATCAGCCCCAGCATTTT
.,TRBV5-1,.,TRBJ2-3,CASSLRDLRTDTQYF,TGCGCCAGCAGCTTGCGGGACTTACGCACAGATACGCAGTATTTT
few,TRBV5-1,.,TRBJ2-2,CASSLLTTTNTGELFF,TGCGCCAGCAGCTTGTTGACAACAACCAACACCGGGGAGCTGTTTTTT